The rows below give T cell receptor beta chains drawn from one sample of a study of blood T cell repertoires in COVID-19. Generated by immunoSEQ multiplex PCR, the TCRdb table keeps only in-frame clones and is missing some. The sample consists of 350,000 to 400,000 clones, about 88% of them appearing once. What was sequenced was PBMCs or T cells enriched from blood (not recorded which). The receptors shown here come from a woman in her twenties or thirties who had recovered from COVID-19. The CDR3 runs from the conserved cysteine through the conserved F or W. The order of the fields is clone size, V gene, CDR3 protein. Rows give clone size only sometimes, using once, few, many, or a class for an expanded clone.

- | TRBV5-4 | CASSLGGDTGELFF
- | TRBV6-5 | CAIGQGHGYTF
- | TRBV5-1 | CASSAGQMNTEAFF
- | TRBV9 | CASSVRRGSEEQFF
- | TRBV28 | CASSIQGTEAFF
- | TRBV28 | CASRGRRGGLQYF
- | TRBV28 | CASAMSGTGYEQYF
- | TRBV5-4 | CASSPPGDYGYTF
- | TRBV20-1 | CSASGRGSENSPLHF
- | TRBV5-4 | CASSFLAGAFSYNEQFF
few | TRBV5-1 | CASSGGQGNTGELFF
- | TRBV27 | CASSPGATNTEAFF
- | TRBV5-8 | CASSLLKTSGSGVYNEQFF
- | TRBV9 | CASSSGSGNTIYF
- | TRBV19 | CASKNPSGYNEQFF
few | TRBV7-2 | CASSSTPSTNEKLFF
- | TRBV27 | CASSSAQRGGTDTQYF
once | TRBV18 | CASSSGTFSYEQYF
- | TRBV7-2 | CASSSLQGSSSEKLFF
- | TRBV2 | CASSAAGTSGRDNEQFF
- | TRBV7-2 | CASSQRSGALTDGYTF
- | TRBV18 | CASSSVQGTEAFF
- | TRBV6-5 | CASSPDRVAPEAFF
- | TRBV7-8 | CASSARSGTSNQPQHF